This T cell receptor beta chain was sequenced for a study of blood T cell repertoires in COVID-19. Assay: immunoSEQ multiplex PCR; the TCRdb copy retains only in-frame clones and omits some. This table holds hundreds of thousands of clones, about 87% found once. The CDR3 is 13 amino acids. Germline V gives CDR1 SGDLS, CDR2 YYNGEE. V lost 4 bases to trimming and J lost 10 bases; unmatched junction nucleotides: 8. The table lists this clone with a few counts. The origin of this receptor is a woman aged 18-29 years who had recovered from COVID-19. The chain links TRBV9 to TRBJ2-1; 7 bases are shared with TRBD1. Sequencing was done on a sample of PBMCs or T cells enriched from blood (not recorded which). In DNA form, the CDR3 reads TGTGCCAGCAGCCCCGAGACAGGGAACGAGCAGTTCTTC. It codes for CASSPETGNEQFF.